This section outlines one TCR beta chain sequence together with its context. No cognate antigen has been identified for it. No much larger clone is present one base from it, and per-base qualities are unavailable. TCRbeta CDR3 regions were amplified from genomic DNA by means of the immunoSEQ Assay, a bias-controlled multiplex PCR. The published analysis was carried out like this. Nucleated cell counts per sample were estimated from amplification of reference gene primers within the assay. Sequence reads were collapsed and filtered to measure the absolute abundance of every unique TCRbeta CDR3 rearrangement. For each sample, productive Simpson clonality was calculated by taking the square root of Simpson's diversity index across productive rearrangements. The table was pulled from immuneACCESS by TCRdb, which kept in-frame rearrangements only. Such tables lose some clones; where checked, under half of the loss comes from unresolved V genes, and the rest has no known cause. The DNA was the basis for D and trimming; V, J and clone size are from that table. This sample has 210,000 or so clones in its table, and 80% to 90% of those were observed once. About 4% of the sample lies in the top ten.

The sample belongs to a study of blood T cell repertoires in COVID-19 (dated by TCRdb to about 2020). With respect to the entire study: Samples covering the acute and convalescent phases of COVID-19 were provided by collaborators in the United States, Italy and Spain. The material from the prospective study consisted of cDNA or gDNA derived from T cells, B-cell-depleted T cells, or PBMCs. The dataset comprised deeply sampled blood TCRbeta repertoires from subjects exposed to, actively infected with, or recovered from COVID-19. The repertoires were made available in a free public database intended to serve as a resource for research on the immune response to SARS-CoV-2. The samples were drawn from the first 160 participants of the ongoing ImmuneRACE study and from 950 to 1,500 subjects provided by 6 global collaborators. Nearly every sample came with metadata listing a de-identified subject ID, COVID-19 status, age in years and sex. Where available, HLA class I and class II types were taken from metadata supplied by the sample provider and were not determined by assay-based typing. Overall study results and their limits: The amount of clinical and demographic metadata varied by source and participant and was provided uncurated.

Participants in the prospective study were enrolled through a virtual design, were aged roughly 18 to 90 years, and lived in about two dozen United States geographic areas. Cohort assignment in the prospective study relied on participant-reported clinical history from a screening survey and a study questionnaire. Exposed participants had been in contact, within 2 weeks of entering the study, with a person who had a PCR-confirmed or clinician-diagnosed case of COVID-19. In the prospective study, mobile phlebotomists collected whole blood, serum and a nasopharyngeal or oropharyngeal swab from each participant. Over a roughly two-month period, participants in the prospective study had the option of providing additional blood draws and questionnaires. Blood samples from the prospective study were shipped frozen or at room temperature prior to DNA extraction. Sequenced material: PBMCs or T cells enriched from blood (not recorded which). This sequence was found in a woman aged 30 to 39 who had been exposed to COVID-19.

CDR3 reads: CAWSSGTDPYEQYF. The DNA sequence follows: TGTGCCTGGAGCTCCGGGACTGACCCCTACGAGCAGTACTTC. The chain uses TRBV30 and TRBJ2-7; tentative D gene TRBD2, with 6 bases matching. There are 14 amino acids in the CDR3, from cysteine to phenylalanine inclusive. The kept DNA is CDR3 alone, 42 bases in frame from the first base. The germline V gene (reference sequence) gives CDR1 as GTSNPN and CDR2 as SVGIG. Between the V and J ends, shortened by 3 bases and 2 bases respectively, the junction contains 14 bases.